The clone carrying this TCR beta chain was seen only a few times. This record belongs to a study of blood T cell repertoires in COVID-19. Whole-study context: Specimens from acute and convalescent COVID-19 originated in the United States, Italy and Spain. From T cells, B-cell-depleted T cells, or PBMCs came the material, which was cDNA or gDNA.

This CDR3 is 14 amino acids long. Trimming took 5 bases from V and 0 from J, leaving 11 bases between them. Germline CDR1 reads SEHNR; CDR2 reads FQNEAQ (reference sequence). Study processing details: Counts of nucleated cells, estimated from reference gene primer amplification, were obtained. Assay used: immunoSEQ multiplex PCR; TCRdb lists only in-frame clones, some missing. From that table come the V and J calls and clone size; the DNA was used to work out D and trimming. The sample gives roughly 200,000 clones, around 83% of which show up once; around 8.1% is in the top ten. The origin of this receptor is a man aged 35 to 55 with active or convalescent COVID-19. Sequencing input: peripheral blood. The chain combines TRBV7-9 with TRBJ2-7; D gene unclear. CDR3 bases: TGTGCCAGCAGCACTTCTCCTAGCTCCTACGAGCAGTACTTC. Amino acids: CASSTSPSSYEQYF.